Listed below are T cell receptor beta chains from one sample, sequenced in a study of blood T cell repertoires in COVID-19. Produced via immunoSEQ multiplex PCR; TCRdb's table is partial and in-frame only. The repertoire holds tens of thousands of clones, less than 85% seen once, with under 5.5% in the top ten. The specimen sequenced was peripheral blood. The receptors here all came from a woman in her seventies with acute or convalescent COVID-19. CDR3s include the opening cysteine and the closing phenylalanine or tryptophan. D genes are given only for firm matches. Expanded clones are given a class, and other clones once, few, many or no size at all.

j_call	d_call	clone_size	v_call	cdr3_aa	cdr3_nt
TRBJ1-1	NA	few	TRBV9	CASSVGIRVEVNTEAFF	TGTGCCAGCAGCGTAGGTATTCGGGTTGAAGTGAACACTGAAGCTTTCTTT
TRBJ2-7	NA	NA	TRBV6-1	CASSEAPGLVYEQYF	TGTGCCAGCAGTGAAGCGCCAGGCCTCGTTTACGAGCAGTACTTC
TRBJ2-7	TRBD1	NA	TRBV6-5	CASSPGTGPSYEQYF	TGTGCCAGCAGTCCCGGGACAGGGCCTTCCTACGAGCAGTACTTC
TRBJ2-3	TRBD2	NA	TRBV7-2	CASSPGLAGENTQYF	TGTGCCAGCAGCCCGGGACTAGCGGGGGAAAATACGCAGTATTTT
TRBJ2-2	NA	once	TRBV6-2/TRBV6-3	CASSYETTNTGELFF	TGTGCCAGCAGTTATGAGACTACGAACACCGGGGAGCTGTTTTTT
TRBJ2-4	NA	NA	TRBV20-1	CSASGFGNIQYF	TGCAGTGCTAGTGGATTCGGAAACATTCAGTACTTC
TRBJ2-7	TRBD2	NA	TRBV4-2	CASSQELGLAPAYEQYF	TGTGCCAGCAGCCAAGAGCTGGGACTAGCGCCCGCCTACGAGCAGTACTTC
TRBJ2-7	NA	NA	TRBV3-1/TRBV3-2	CASSQGITVYDRWYEQYF	TGTGCCAGCAGCCAAGGCATAACAGTGTACGATCGTTGGTACGAGCAGTACTTC
TRBJ1-5	NA	NA	TRBV6-6	CASSYSAGAPQHF	TGTGCCAGCAGTTACTCAGCAGGGGCCCCCCAGCATTTT
TRBJ1-2	NA	NA	TRBV14	CASSQTDRIGYTF	TGTGCCAGCAGCCAAACTGACAGGATCGGCTACACCTTC
TRBJ1-5	NA	NA	TRBV21-1	CASSKFPGTGGNQPQHF	TGTGCCAGCAGCAAATTCCCCGGGACAGGGGGCAATCAGCCCCAGCATTTT
TRBJ1-5	NA	NA	TRBV6-2/TRBV6-3	CASSTWEGNQPQHF	TGTGCCAGCAGTACTTGGGAGGGTAATCAGCCCCAGCATTTT
TRBJ2-1	TRBD2	NA	TRBV9	CASSLSGTSGGNEQFF	TGTGCCAGCAGCCTATCCGGGACTAGCGGGGGGAATGAGCAGTTCTTC
TRBJ1-3	TRBD1	NA	TRBV7-2	CASSATGGSGGNTIYF	TGTGCCAGCAGCGCGACAGGGGGCTCGGGTGGAAACACCATATATTTT
TRBJ2-1	TRBD2	NA	TRBV9	CASSLKTGTSGGYEQFF	TGTGCCAGCAGCCTAAAAACCGGGACTAGCGGGGGGTATGAGCAGTTCTTC
TRBJ1-5	NA	NA	TRBV7-8	CASSSYRAPGSNQPQHF	TGTGCCAGCAGCTCCTACAGGGCCCCTGGTAGCAATCAGCCCCAGCATTTT
TRBJ1-2	NA	few	TRBV5-1	CATKNPDRGADYGYTF	TGCGCCACCAAAAACCCGGATCGGGGGGCCGACTATGGCTACACCTTC
TRBJ1-5	NA	NA	TRBV4-1	CASSQGWQSNQPQHF	TGCGCCAGCAGCCAAGGTTGGCAGTCCAATCAGCCCCAGCATTTT
TRBJ1-6	NA	NA	TRBV7-9	CASSVDRNNSPLHF	TGTGCCAGCAGCGTAGACAGGAATAATTCACCCCTCCACTTT
TRBJ1-2	TRBD1	NA	TRBV4-1	CASSPRDRAPLGNGYTF	TGCGCCAGCAGCCCGCGGGACAGGGCACCCCTAGGAAATGGCTACACCTTC
TRBJ1-2	NA	NA	TRBV5-1	CASSLQGTYGYTF	TGCGCCAGCAGCTTGCAGGGCACCTATGGCTACACCTTC
TRBJ2-7	NA	NA	TRBV28	CASSYGYEQYF	TGTGCCAGCAGCTACGGCTACGAGCAGTACTTC
TRBJ2-7	TRBD2	once	TRBV6-5	CASRGPGTTPLEQYF	TGTGCCAGCAGAGGTCCTGGGACTACCCCTCTCGAGCAGTACTTC
TRBJ2-1	TRBD2	NA	TRBV4-2	CASSQPTSGGFQFF	TGTGCCAGCAGCCAGCCGACTAGCGGGGGTTTTCAGTTCTTC
TRBJ2-1	NA	NA	TRBV27	CASSFQALYNEQFF	TGTGCCAGCAGTTTTCAAGCCCTTTACAATGAGCAGTTCTTC
TRBJ1-1	NA	NA	TRBV7-9	CASSFATAAETEAFF	TGTGCCAGCAGCTTCGCGACCGCCGCGGAGACTGAAGCTTTCTTT
TRBJ1-6	TRBD1	once	TRBV2	CASSEDRDRGLRNSPLHF	TGTGCCAGCAGTGAAGACCGGGACAGGGGATTACGCAATTCACCCCTCCACTTT
TRBJ1-1	TRBD1	NA	TRBV6-5	CASSAGGNTEAFF	TGTGCCAGCTCCGCAGGGGGCAACACTGAAGCTTTCTTT
TRBJ2-2	NA	few	TRBV13	CASSSTRTGRAGELFF	TGTGCCAGCAGCTCGACACGAACAGGGCGCGCCGGGGAGCTGTTTTTT
TRBJ1-3	NA	NA	TRBV19	CASRAPFSGNTIYF	TGTGCCAGTAGAGCCCCTTTCTCTGGAAACACCATATATTTT
TRBJ2-1	TRBD2	NA	TRBV6-6	CASSLTSGGANEQFF	TGTGCCAGCAGTTTAACTAGCGGGGGGGCCAATGAGCAGTTCTTC
TRBJ2-7	NA	NA	TRBV6-5	CASRPTGTSSYEQYF	TGTGCCAGCAGACCCACCGGGACATCCTCCTACGAGCAGTACTTC
TRBJ1-3	NA	NA	TRBV15	CATSRDLQQDTIYF	TGTGCCACCAGCAGAGACTTACAGCAGGACACCATATATTTT
TRBJ1-2	TRBD1	NA	TRBV6-5	CASSNTGENYGYTF	TGTGCCAGCAGTAATACAGGGGAGAACTATGGCTACACCTTC
TRBJ2-7	TRBD1	NA	TRBV18	CASSPNDRGTYEQYF	TGTGCCAGCTCACCAAATGACAGGGGCACCTACGAGCAGTACTTC
TRBJ1-4	TRBD1	NA	TRBV18	CASSPTGINEKLFF	TGTGCCAGCTCACCGACAGGGATCAATGAAAAACTGTTTTTT
TRBJ1-4	NA	few	TRBV5-6	CASSLNIGEKLFF	TGTGCCAGCAGCTTGAATATCGGTGAAAAACTGTTTTTT
TRBJ1-4	NA	few	TRBV10-3	CAISDEGLEGEKLFF	TGTGCCATCAGTGATGAAGGGCTGGAGGGCGAAAAACTGTTTTTT
TRBJ1-6	NA	few	TRBV21-1	CASSPGQGSSYNSPLHF	TGTGCCAGCAGCCCGGGACAGGGGAGCTCCTATAATTCACCCCTCCACTTT